This T cell receptor (beta chain) was sequenced in a study of blood T cell repertoires in COVID-19. Study at large: The origin of the acute and convalescent COVID-19 samples was the United States, Italy and Spain. PBMCs, B-cell-depleted T cells, or T cells provided the cDNA or gDNA that made up the material.

Assay used: immunoSEQ multiplex PCR; TCRdb lists only in-frame clones, some missing. The sample contains roughly 250,000 clones, 70% to 90% of which appear only once. Source material: PBMCs or T cells enriched from blood (not recorded which). This TCR was sampled from a woman younger than 45 who had recovered from COVID-19.

The CDR3 loop is CASREDSPGEQYF. The CDR3 region has the DNA TGTGCCAGCAGAGAGGACAGTCCCGGAGAGCAGTACTTC. This chain connects TRBV6-5 to TRBJ2-7, with D perhaps matching TRBD1 (6 bases). Germline V gene lookup returns CDR1 MNHEY and CDR2 SVGAGI. The V and J ends lost 6 bases and 7 bases respectively, with 16 bases between them. The CDR3 consists of 13 residues.